These 15 T cell receptor beta chains came from one sample sequenced in a study of blood T cell repertoires in COVID-19. The method was immunoSEQ multiplex PCR; TCRdb's version includes in-frame clones alone and lacks a portion of them. The profile covers 130,000 or so clones, with over 55% appearing a single time and approximately 2.3% taken by the ten largest. The sample comprised peripheral blood. The receptor set was obtained from a woman aged 65 to 85 with acute or convalescent COVID-19.

The rearrangement joins TRBV6-1 to TRBJ2-5; possible D gene TRBD2, 6 bases. This CDR3 is built from 12 residues. V was shortened by 10 bases and J by 0 bases, with 9 bases between the two germline ends. Germline loops: CDR1 MNHNS, CDR2 SASEGT. CDR3 region: CATRRDQETQYF. CDR3 sequence (DNA): TGTGCCACCAGGAGGGACCAAGAGACCCAGTACTTC.

This clone was observed a single time. J is TRBJ2-3 and V is TRBV14; D may be TRBD1 (6 bases). This CDR3 comprises 16 residues. V was trimmed by 0 bases and J by 2 bases, leaving 12 bases between them. Looked up from germline, CDR1 is SGHDN and CDR2 is FVKESK. In DNA form, the CDR3 reads TGTGCCAGCAGCCAAGATTTTCAGGGGTACACAGATACGCAGTATTTT. Translation: CASSQDFQGYTDTQYF.

The chain is built from TRBV9 and TRBJ1-1, with D perhaps matching TRBD1 (5 bases). Per germline, CDR1 SGDLS and CDR2 YYNGEE. The V gene lost 4 bases and the J gene lost 6 bases, with 19 bases spanning the gap. This CDR3 is 15 amino acids long. The CDR3 nucleotides read TGTGCCAGCAGCCCAGACCGGGGGGGTTTTGCTGAAGCTTTCTTT. It translates to CASSPDRGGFAEAFF.

The chain links TRBV19 to TRBJ1-2, with D tentatively TRBD1 (6 bases). CDR1 and CDR2 (germline): LNHDA, SQIVND (reference sequence). The CDR3 has 15 amino acids. The V and J ends lost 3 bases and 7 bases respectively, with 18 bases between them. The CDR3 DNA sequence: TGTGCCAGTAGTATCCAGACAGGACTGGTAGCTGGCTACACCTTC. Its protein is CASSIQTGLVAGYTF.

Here the CDR3 reads CASSESGRTIYF. The CDR3 region has the DNA TGCGCCAGCAGTGAGTCGGGGAGGACCATATATTTT. V usage is TRBV5-1 and J usage is TRBJ1-3; D unclear. With 5 bases removed from V and 10 bases from J, the gap between germline ends came to 13 bases. Germline loops: CDR1 SGHRS, CDR2 YFSETQ. CDR3 length: 12 residues.

The chain uses TRBV24-1 and TRBJ1-2, with D possibly matching TRBD1 (6 bases). Germline CDR1 KGHDR, CDR2 SFDVKD. V was cut by 5 bases and J by 7 bases, with 13 bases left in between. There are 13 residues in the CDR3. The CDR3 protein is CATSGTVGSGYTF. The CDR3 DNA sequence: TGTGCCACCAGTGGGACAGTGGGGTCTGGCTACACCTTC.

The chain joins TRBV6-5 to TRBJ1-3, with D tentatively TRBD1 (5 bases). V was trimmed by 6 bases and J by 4 bases, leaving 13 bases between them. Germline V gene lookup returns CDR1 MNHEY and CDR2 SVGAGI. This CDR3 comprises 14 residues. The CDR3 nucleotides are TGTGCCAGCAGGAAGGGGCTAAGCGGAAACACCATATATTTT. This codes for CASRKGLSGNTIYF.

V and J are TRBV28 and TRBJ1-2; D perhaps matches TRBD1 (6 bases). Deletions cut 6 bases from V and 4 bases from J, with 21 bases between. Germline CDR1 reads MDHEN; CDR2 reads SYDVKM. This CDR3 is 16 amino acids long. The CDR3 DNA follows: TGTGCCAGCAGAGGGGGGAGGGGGGTAGAAAGCTATGGCTACACCTTC. It yields the protein CASRGGRGVESYGYTF.

The chain couples TRBV7-8 to TRBJ1-4, with TRBD1 identical over 8 bases. Germline values: CDR1 SGHVS, CDR2 FQNEAQ. The V gene end was trimmed by 3 bases and the J gene end by 3 bases; junction bases not matched to a gene: 3. This CDR3 is 15 amino acids long. The CDR3 spells CASSFSGGSNEKLFF. CDR3 nucleotide sequence: TGTGCCAGCAGCTTCTCAGGGGGCTCTAATGAAAAACTGTTTTTT. Full variable domain (outside the CDR3, taken from reference TRBV7-8 and TRBJ1-4): GAGVSQSPRYKVAKRGQDVALRCDPISGHVSLFWYQQALGQGPEFLTYFQNEAQLDKSGLPSDRFFAERPEGSVSTLKIQRTQQEDSAVYLCASSFSGGSNEKLFFGSGTQLSVL.

About this clone itself: Its ends do not fully match the called genes, so a read error is possible. This chain connects TRBV5-4 to TRBJ2-5; D possibly corresponds to TRBD2 (7 bases). Germline V lookup: CDR1 SGHNT, CDR2 YYREEE (reference sequence). The CDR3 runs to 16 residues. Here the CDR3 DNA reads TGTGCCAGCAGCTTGAGGGGCGGGGGCTACCAAGAGGCCCAGTACTTC. Residues: CASSLRGGGYQEAQYF. Complete variable domain (other parts from reference TRBV5-4 and TRBJ2-5): ETGVTQSPTHLIKTRGQQVTLRCSSQSGHNTVSWYQQALGQGPQFIFQYYREEENGRGNFPPRFSGLQFPNYSSELNVNALELDDSALYLCASSLRGGGYQEAQYFGPGTRLLVL.

V usage is TRBV4-1 and J usage is TRBJ1-1, with unresolved D. Trimming removed 4 bases from V and 1 base from J, with 7 bases in between. The germline CDR1 and CDR2 sequences are MGHRA and YSYEKL. The CDR3 contains 13 residues. CDR3 in amino acids: CASSRLRNTEAFF. CDR3 nucleotides: TGCGCCAGCAGCCGTCTGCGGAACACTGAAGCTTTCTTT.

The rearrangement uses TRBV6-5 and TRBJ2-7; D remains ambiguous. V lost 0 bases, J lost 0 bases, and 6 bases lay in between. The CDR3 totals 14 residues. Germline V gene data show CDR1 as MNHEY and CDR2 as SVGAGI. CDR3 amino acids: CASSYSISSYEQYF. The DNA for the CDR3 is TGTGCCAGCAGTTACTCGATCAGCTCCTACGAGCAGTACTTC.

The chain links TRBV7-2 to TRBJ1-3; unclear D gene. The germline V and J ends were trimmed by 3 bases and 3 bases, with 9 bases remaining between them. The CDR3 sequence is 14 residues long. Germline CDR1 is SGHTA and CDR2 is FQGNSA. CDR3 DNA: TGTGCCAGCAGCTTGTCTCCTGTTGGAAACACCATATATTTT. Translation gives CASSLSPVGNTIYF.

The J gene is TRBJ1-5, the V gene TRBV13; possible D gene TRBD1, 5 bases. Germline CDR1 is PRHDT and CDR2 is FYEKMQ (reference sequence). The CDR3 runs to 15 residues. Trimming took off 4 bases at V and 7 bases at J, with 17 bases between the two ends. CDR3 bases: TGTGCCAGCAGCTCAACGATAAATAGGGGCCAGCCCCAGCATTTT. As protein: CASSSTINRGQPQHF.

The chain uses TRBV2 and TRBJ1-1; D unresolved. CDR3 length equals 13 residues. CDR1 is SNHLY, CDR2 FYNNEI, per germline. The V and J ends lost 7 bases and 1 base respectively, with 10 bases between them. The CDR3: CASMILGNTEAFF. CDR3 sequence (DNA): TGTGCCAGCATGATACTAGGGAACACTGAAGCTTTCTTT.